This T cell receptor beta chain was captured in a study of immune evolution from preneoplasia to lung adenocarcinoma. Study conclusions and caveats: Later-stage lesions appeared to have more T cells, more diversity, less clonality. T cell clonality was higher in KRAS-mutant than EGFR-mutant or wild-type nodules. From normal lung to invasive adenocarcinoma, top clone frequencies appeared to decrease.

On this clone: Its antigen is not known.

This table comes from immunoSEQ multiplex PCR, and its TCRdb copy is limited to in-frame clones, with some not included. The sample contains about 12,000 clones, roughly 84% of which appear only once. The source material was FFPE tissue from an adenomatous hyperplasia lung lesion. Sample subset: atypical adenomatous hyperplasia (AAH), lung preneoplasia. The sequence derives from a person over 45 with lung adenocarcinoma.

The CDR3 DNA reads TGTGCCAGCAGCTCCTTGGCGGGAGCCTCCAATGAGCAGTTCTTC. Residues: CASSSLAGASNEQFF. The chain joins TRBV11-2 to TRBJ2-1, with TRBD2 matching over 7 bases. CDR3 length: 15 amino acids. Germline CDR1 reads SGHAT; CDR2 reads FQNNGV. With V trimmed by 4 bases and J by 6 bases, 9 bases remained unmatched.